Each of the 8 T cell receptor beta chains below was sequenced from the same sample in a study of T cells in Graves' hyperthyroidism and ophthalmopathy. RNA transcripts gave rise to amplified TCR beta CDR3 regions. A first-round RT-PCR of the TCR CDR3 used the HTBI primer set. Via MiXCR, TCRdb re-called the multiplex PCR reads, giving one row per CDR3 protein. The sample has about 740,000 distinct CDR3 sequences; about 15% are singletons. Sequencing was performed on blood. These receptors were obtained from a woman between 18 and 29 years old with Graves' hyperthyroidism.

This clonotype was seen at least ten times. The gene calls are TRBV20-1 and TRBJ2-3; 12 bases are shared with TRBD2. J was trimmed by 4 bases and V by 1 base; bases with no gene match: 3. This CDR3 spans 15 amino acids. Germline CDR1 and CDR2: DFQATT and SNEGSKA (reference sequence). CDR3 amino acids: CSARGLAGESDTQYF. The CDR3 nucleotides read TGCAGTGCTAGAGGACTAGCGGGAGAGTCAGATACGCAGTATTTT.

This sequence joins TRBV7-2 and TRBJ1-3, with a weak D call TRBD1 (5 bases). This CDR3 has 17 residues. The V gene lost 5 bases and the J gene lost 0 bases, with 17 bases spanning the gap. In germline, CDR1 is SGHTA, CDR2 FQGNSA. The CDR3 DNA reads TGTGCCAGCAGCATTAGATGGGGCCAGCTCTCTGGAAACACCATATATTTT. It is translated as CASSIRWGQLSGNTIYF.

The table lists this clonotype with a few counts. Here the CDR3 reads CASSALIQGEAWVNSYNEQFF. The CDR3 nucleotides are TGTGCCAGCAGTGCACTTATACAGGGAGAGGCATGGGTAAACTCCTACAATGAGCAGTTCTTC. The rearrangement links TRBV25-1 to TRBJ2-1, with D perhaps TRBD1 (6 bases). Trimming shortened V by 4 bases and J by 0 bases, and 28 bases separated the two germline ends. Germline CDR1 is MGHDK and CDR2 is SYGVNS. The length of the CDR3 is 21 residues.

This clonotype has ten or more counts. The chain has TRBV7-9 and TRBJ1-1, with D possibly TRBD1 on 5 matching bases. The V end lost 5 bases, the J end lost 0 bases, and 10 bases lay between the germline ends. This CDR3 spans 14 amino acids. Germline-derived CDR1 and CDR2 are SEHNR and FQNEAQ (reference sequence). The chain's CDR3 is CASSPGALNTEAFF. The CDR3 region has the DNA TGTGCCAGCAGCCCCGGGGCTTTGAACACTGAAGCTTTCTTT.

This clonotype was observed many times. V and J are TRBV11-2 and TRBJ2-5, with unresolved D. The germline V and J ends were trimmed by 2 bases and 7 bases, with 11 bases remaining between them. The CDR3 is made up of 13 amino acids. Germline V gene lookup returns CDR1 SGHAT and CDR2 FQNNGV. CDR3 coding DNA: TGTGCCAGCAGCTTACCCCGGGCGTTGACCCAGTACTTC. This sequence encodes CASSLPRALTQYF.

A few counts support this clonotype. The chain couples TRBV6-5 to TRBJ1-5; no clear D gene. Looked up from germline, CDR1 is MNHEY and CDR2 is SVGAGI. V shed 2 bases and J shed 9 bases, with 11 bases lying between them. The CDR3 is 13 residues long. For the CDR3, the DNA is TGTGCCAGCAGTTACGACGGAGCATGGCCCCAGCATTTT. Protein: CASSYDGAWPQHF.

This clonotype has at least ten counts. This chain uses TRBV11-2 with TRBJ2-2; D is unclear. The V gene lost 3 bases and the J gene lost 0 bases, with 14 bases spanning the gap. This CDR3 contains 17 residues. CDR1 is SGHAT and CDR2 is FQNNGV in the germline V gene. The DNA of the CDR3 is TGTGCCAGCAGCTTCTCGGTAGGGCAGCCGAACACCGGGGAGCTGTTTTTT. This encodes CASSFSVGQPNTGELFF.

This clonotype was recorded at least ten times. This chain's CDR3 is CSARGWDQGYGSYEQYF. DNA for the CDR3: TGCAGTGCCCGAGGATGGGACCAGGGGTACGGTTCCTACGAGCAGTACTTC. The chain recombines TRBV20-1 with TRBJ2-7, with TRBD1 as a possible D gene (6 bases). Germline V lookup: CDR1 DFQATT, CDR2 SNEGSKA (reference sequence). The CDR3 contains 17 residues. V was trimmed by 6 bases and J by 1 base, leaving 25 bases between them.